The clone carrying this TCR beta chain was seen many times. What it binds is unknown. The source material, RNA transcripts, was used to amplify TCR beta CDR3 regions. The study used the HTBI primer set for a first-round RT-PCR of the TCR CDR3. A single record per CDR3 protein comes from TCRdb applying MiXCR to the multiplex PCR reads. Of 450,000 to 700,000 distinct CDR3 sequences in the sample, approximately 44% were seen once. Any patient presenting with uncontrolled infection, other autoimmune disease, pregnancy or lactation was left out. Germline V gene data show CDR1 as DFQATT and CDR2 as SNEGSKA (reference sequence). Trimming took 5 bases from V and 4 from J; bases not matched to a gene: 7. CDR3 length: 14 amino acids. The data originate from a study of T cells in Graves' hyperthyroidism and ophthalmopathy. Study conclusions and caveats: Blood also carried most thyroid clonotypes expanded above 0.001. A 13 V-J model separated ophthalmopathy from stable hyperthyroidism.

The source of this sequence is an adult woman with Graves' disease, either hyperthyroidism or ophthalmopathy (not recorded which). Source material: peripheral blood or thyroid tissue (not recorded which). This chain joins TRBV20-1 and TRBJ2-7; 11 bases fit TRBD2. The CDR3 coding sequence is TGCAGTGCTTCGACTAGCGGGGTTCTTTACGAGCAGTACTTC. Amino acid sequence: CSASTSGVLYEQYF.